This TCR beta chain was found in a study of cytomegalovirus exposure and HLA in healthy donors (dated by TCRdb to the late 2010s). Context from the whole study: In an earlier analysis of 587 of the donors, 250 to 350 Gb of sequence data and some 120 million unique TCR beta sequences from 180 million or so T cells were reported. To study patterns of TCR occurrence, a later analysis re-analyzed previously published TCR beta repertoires from around 660 donors and added high-resolution HLA genotyping. The number of donors typed differed by locus, with roughly 620-630 for A, B, C, DRB1 and DQB1, 522 for DQA1, 606 for DPA1, and around 460 for DPB1. All discovery cohort repertoires had been generated using a single sequencing platform. In addition to the first cohort of hundreds of subjects, a separate validation cohort of 120 different subjects was used. Donor age, sex, ethnicity and CMV serostatus were compiled together with the repertoire data. HLA typing included class I and class II loci at four-digit resolution. High-throughput TCR immunosequencing, statistical association of individual TCRs with disease status, and machine learning were combined to predict cytomegalovirus infection status. The study aimed to test whether signatures of past pathogen exposure could be identified by cataloging public T cell receptors. Genome-wide SNP genotypes for about three fifths of the roughly 700 donors were used in a later genetic analysis, which treated that subset as a discovery cohort. An earlier analysis of 500 to 650 of the donors applied high-throughput TCR beta sequencing to assess whether each TCR beta V gene segment acted as functional or pseudogenic. The T cell repertoires of several hundred subjects were profiled by immunosequencing and related to cytomegalovirus serostatus. In the later analysis, no new phenotypic data were used to find candidate immune exposures; instead, reliance was placed on TCR beta sequences and their occurrence across donors. Among almost 400 genotyped donors of the cohort, an average of approximately 240,000 unique TCR beta nucleotide sequences were sequenced per donor, around 20% of them non-productive. An early release that covered roughly 600 HLA-typed donors contained about 290 gigabases of sequencing data and tens of millions of unique TCR sequences. Because of strong linkage in the cohort, roughly 5 DR-DQ haplotypes were treated as single units for association and clustering. Among the roughly 400 genotyped donors, around 81% belonged to the genetic ancestry cluster associated with self-reported Caucasian donors. Overall results and qualifications from the work: A further reported finding was that TCR beta sequences accurately predicted the HLA-A and HLA-B alleles for most subjects in the first cohort. When HLA alleles, especially DR and DQ, strongly co-occurred, TCR associations were difficult to assign to individual alleles. Because some donors lacked HLA typing at each locus, the association tests relied only on the typed subset. Most TCR sequences were observed very rarely across donors, whereas some public TCRs were present in many individuals. In a later genetic analysis, fewer N-insertions in productive TCRs were reported among donors in an Asian-associated ancestry cluster than the approximately 670-donor mean. In the study, some 160 TCR beta chains were listed as associated with cytomegalovirus. At a false discovery rate of 0.05, a later analysis linked 15,000 to 20,000 TCR beta sequences to specific HLA alleles. The classifier was reported to diagnose cytomegalovirus status with high specificity and sensitivity in both the original cohort and the validation cohort. In this cohort, only TCR beta chains were sequenced, and detectable features were limited by the absence of alpha or paired-chain data. CMV serostatus was the only immune exposure information available for the cohort. A later analysis found that TCR association rates varied across HLA loci, with DRB1 alleles showing the most associated TCRs and HLA-C alleles the fewest. Compared with equally common non-associated chains, HLA-associated TCR beta chains in a later analysis were more clonally expanded and had lower generation probabilities. An earlier analysis of approximately 570 of the donors showed that most TCR beta V segments appeared in productive rearrangements either about 90% or about 30% of the time, which broadly matched IMGT annotations. The 87-base-pair reads could not distinguish some IMGT-functional V segments, including TRBV6-2 and TRBV6-3, so those segments were excluded. Because counts were too low, 15 to 20 rarely observed V segments, including chromosome 9 orphons, were excluded from the earlier analysis of a few hundred of the donors. The sequencing pipeline was judged likely to have produced a cluster of highly shared sequence variants as a technical artifact. Presence/absence analyses assumed roughly uniform sequencing depth across donors, an assumption that may not hold. Correlated functional status among segregating V segments might reflect linkage disequilibrium, but an unknown experimental factor could not be ruled out. According to a later analysis, parvovirus B19, influenza, CMV and Epstein-Barr virus appeared linked to several top co-occurrence clusters. A later genetic analysis associated a missense DCLRE1C variant with V-gene and J-gene trimming of TCR beta chains, and an independent cohort replicated the association. In a later analysis, most CMV-associated TCR beta chains were found to appear HLA-restricted, with HLA associations seemingly driven largely by CMV exposure. It was suggested by the authors that the approach could potentially be generalized to other disease states and immunological phenotypes. Three of the identified cytomegalovirus-associated TCR beta chains were confirmed in vitro to be specific for cytomegalovirus antigens.

The cohort consisted of 650 to 700 healthy bone marrow donors. At the time of sampling, every cohort member was nominally healthy, though immune exposures that went unrecorded were likely present. The donor was CMV seropositive and belonged to the group of 250 to 350 seropositive cohort members. Every donor gave a peripheral blood sample, and the peripheral blood mononuclear cells from that sample were used for TCR beta sequencing. Genomic DNA extraction from the blood cell samples was performed with the Qiagen DNeasy Blood Extraction Kit. The CDR3 holds 16 amino acids from the cysteine to the phenylalanine. Only the CDR3 region is kept as DNA, spanning 48 bases read in frame from base 1. For CDR1 and CDR2, the germline V gene lists KGHSH and LQKENI. Germline trimming: 3 bases from V, 5 bases from J; junction bases outside gene matches: 12. The library was generated by the immunoSEQ multiplex PCR assay. A mixture of 60 forward primers for TCR Vbeta segments and 13 reverse primers for TCR Jbeta segments was used in the multiplex PCR. The CDR3 region of rearranged TCR beta genes was amplified from genomic DNA with a multiplex PCR assay. The Illumina HiSeq System was used to sequence the amplified TCR beta libraries as 87-base-pair reads. From the authors' description of their analysis: A later analysis tallied 70 million to 100 million unique TCR beta chains across the 660 or so repertoires, and approximately 12 million of those chains were shared by two or more donors. To remove PCR and sequencing errors, raw reads were error-corrected and collapsed into unique sequences using a nearest-neighbor algorithm that merged closely related sequences. To assign V, D and J gene segments, CDR3 sequences were aligned to IMGT reference sequences. For a sequence to be retained, a match of at least six nucleotides was required to both a V gene segment and a J gene segment. Rearrangements were classified as productive when the CDR3 lacked stop codons and remained in frame with V and J, and all other rearrangements were classified as non-productive. Following IMGT convention, CDR3 was defined as the stretch from the second conserved V-encoded cysteine to the conserved J-encoded phenylalanine. The earlier analysis of about 560 of the donors excluded any sequence lacking an unambiguous match to a single V gene segment. An earlier analysis of approximately 590 of the donors classified V segments as functional when productive rearrangements were above 56.7% and as segregating when the standard deviation between donors was above 5%. A statistical classification framework was built for diagnosing cytomegalovirus status from the catalog of TCR beta chain sequences. In a later analysis, V and J genes were assigned by comparing TCR nucleotide sequences against IMGT/GENE-DB human TR gene sequences. The TCRdist pipeline was used in a later analysis to assign CDR3 sequences and most-parsimonious VDJ recombination scenarios. In a later analysis, every TCR beta chain was defined by the combination of its CDR3 amino acid sequence and its V-gene family, and reads without a unique V-gene family were dropped. In a later analysis, around 600 highly shared, low-generation-probability nucleotide sequences were removed to address suspected cross-contamination and a sequencing artifact. For each public chain, a later analysis derived a clonal expansion index from normalized ranks of inferred template counts within each repertoire. Generation probabilities in a later analysis came from a VDJ recombination model fitted to out-of-frame rearrangements, and those results were checked against IGoR. In a later analysis, hypergeometric tests were used to score TCR-TCR, TCR-HLA and TCR-CMV co-occurrence, with a repertoire-size bias correction applied to TCR pairs. To estimate false discovery rates, a later analysis permuted the HLA or CMV assignments 20 times. In a later analysis, co-occurring TCRs were grouped using DBSCAN, and TCRdist sequence similarity was added for clustering within HLA-allele-positive subsets. For co-occurrence clustering, repertoires with fewer than 30,000 or more than 120,000 public chains were excluded, along with four to six repertoires with anomalous nucleotide sharing. This is the immuneACCESS table as TCRdb keeps it, with only in-frame sequences that have V and J called. A part of the clones is gone; compared with another copy, unresolved V genes explain less than half, and the rest is unexplained. V and J calls and clone size come straight from that table; D and trimming were deduced from the DNA. The sample table records 150,000 to 200,000 clones; around 80% of these occur just once. The ten largest account for 1.1% to 1.5% of the sample.

Points on this clone: Its antigen is still unknown. No base quality values were provided; no much bigger clone lies one nucleotide off.

The receptor's source is a girl aged 10 to 17 in good health and CMV-seropositive. The chain joins TRBV18 to TRBJ1-1, with TRBD1 matching 7 junction bases. The sequencing input was PBMCs. The CDR3 region has the sequence CASSPPRQGGRTEAFF. The nucleotide sequence reads TGTGCCAGCTCACCTCCCAGGCAGGGGGGCCGAACTGAAGCTTTCTTT.